Reported below is one TCR beta chain. Its antigen is unknown. This sample was included in a study of shared clonotypes between healthy human individuals. The study, taken as a whole, reports: Generally, estimated richness proved larger in naive subsets than it did in memory subsets.

The CD4+ fraction was divided into a CD45RA+ naive subset and a CD45RA-negative memory subset. As processed by the authors: Junction-only sequences without quality scores came from ImmunoSEQ, so filtering differed. The repertoire was sequenced with immunoSEQ multiplex PCR; TCRdb's copy has only in-frame clones and lacks some. D and trimming were read from the DNA, whereas the V and J calls and clone size are those reported in that table. The sample consists of some 680,000 clones, roughly 72% of them appearing once. The CDR3 is 15 residues long. Germline CDR1 LNHDA, CDR2 SQIVND (reference sequence). The J segment lost 0 bases and the V segment lost 3 bases, leaving 4 bases of the junction unmatched.

Source material: memory CD4+ T cells sorted from blood. Stated subset: CD45RA-negative fraction. This clonotype was obtained from a woman in her thirties in good health. This sequence joins TRBV19 and TRBJ2-7, with 8 bases identical to TRBD1. The CDR3 here is CASSIRGLGSYEQYF. In DNA, the CDR3 is TGTGCCAGTAGTATCAGGGGGCTGGGCTCCTACGAGCAGTACTTC.